This is a list of T cell receptor beta chains from one sample in a study of control samples from healthy donors and cancer patients. Assay used: immunoSEQ multiplex PCR; TCRdb lists only in-frame clones, some missing. The table has 210,000 or so clones, about 90% seen once; the top ten hold about 1.7%. Source material: blood. These receptors all stem from a man younger than 40 in good health. Both conserved end residues are part of each CDR3. D genes are given only for firm matches. A clone size is listed for some rows: how often the clone was seen (once, few, many), or a class if it is expanded.

cdr3_length	d_call	clone_size	j_call	v_call	cdr3_aa	cdr3_nt
16	TRBD1	.	TRBJ1-4	TRBV6-1	CASSAIRTGGREKLFF	TGTGCCAGCAGTGCGATACGGACAGGGGGCCGGGAAAAACTGTTTTTT
14	.	.	TRBJ2-7	TRBV5-4	CASSSDGGAYEQYF	TGTGCCAGCAGCTCGGACGGAGGAGCGTACGAGCAGTACTTC
14	.	.	TRBJ1-2	TRBV30	CAWSVREVNYGYTF	TGTGCCTGGAGTGTCAGGGAGGTGAACTATGGCTACACCTTC
15	TRBD1	.	TRBJ1-2	TRBV6-4	CASRPNRGSTYGYTF	TGTGCCAGCAGACCCAACAGGGGGAGTACGTATGGCTACACCTTC
13	.	.	TRBJ1-5	TRBV7-9	CASSLGQAQPQHF	TGTGCCAGCAGCTTAGGCCAGGCTCAGCCCCAGCATTTT
17	TRBD2	.	TRBJ2-1	TRBV5-4	CASSLAGGGSSYNEQFF	TGTGCCAGCAGCTTGGCGGGAGGGGGAAGCTCCTACAATGAGCAGTTCTTC
13	TRBD1	.	TRBJ1-2	TRBV30	CAWNTGGWDGYTF	TGTGCCTGGAACACAGGGGGCTGGGATGGCTACACCTTC
15	.	.	TRBJ1-1	TRBV14	CASSHHWEGSAETFF	TGTGCCAGCAGCCATCACTGGGAAGGGAGCGCTGAAACTTTCTTT
18	.	.	TRBJ1-4	TRBV7-8	CASSSSRDLRGTNEKLFF	TGTGCCAGCAGCTCCTCACGGGACCTCCGGGGGACTAATGAAAAACTGTTTTTT
18	TRBD2	once	TRBJ2-7	TRBV27	CASSLAGGGLAGSYEQYF	TGTGCCAGCAGTTTAGCGGGTGGAGGACTAGCGGGCTCCTACGAGCAGTACTTC
14	.	.	TRBJ2-1	TRBV6-5	CASLRTIAYNEQFF	TGTGCCAGCCTCCGGACTATCGCCTACAATGAGCAGTTCTTC
15	.	.	TRBJ1-4	TRBV4-1	CASSQSEGPNEKLFF	TGCGCCAGCAGCCAAAGCGAAGGACCTAATGAAAAACTGTTTTTT
14	TRBD1	.	TRBJ1-1	TRBV5-1	CASSLGGQGTEAFF	TGCGCCAGCAGCTTGGGGGGACAGGGAACTGAAGCTTTCTTT
19	TRBD2	.	TRBJ2-3	TRBV15	CATSIPGTSGGAIPDTQYF	TGTGCCACCAGCATTCCCGGGACTAGCGGGGGGGCCATCCCAGATACGCAGTATTTT
16	TRBD1	.	TRBJ1-1	TRBV11-2	CASSILSGQGHTEAFF	TGTGCCAGCAGCATTCTATCGGGACAGGGACACACTGAAGCTTTCTTT
13	.	.	TRBJ2-3	TRBV30	CAWSEPGADTQYF	TGTGCCTGGAGCGAGCCAGGGGCAGATACGCAGTATTTT
11	.	.	TRBJ2-1	TRBV20-1	CSARGGWGQFF	TGCAGTGCTAGAGGTGGTTGGGGGCAGTTCTTC
16	TRBD1	.	TRBJ2-1	TRBV6-1	CASSDSGTGSYNEQFF	TGTGCCAGCAGTGATTCCGGGACAGGTTCGTACAATGAGCAGTTCTTC
16	TRBD2	.	TRBJ2-2	TRBV15	CATSRDERGGAGELFF	TGTGCCACCAGCAGAGATGAGCGGGGGGGCGCCGGGGAGCTGTTTTTT
16	.	.	TRBJ1-4	TRBV5-1	CASSLRPQETNEKLFF	TGCGCCAGCAGCTTGAGACCACAGGAGACTAATGAAAAACTGTTTTTT
16	TRBD2	.	TRBJ2-3	TRBV4-2	CASSQGKRGGTDTQYF	TGTGCCAGCAGCCAAGGCAAGCGGGGGGGCACAGATACGCAGTATTTT
16	.	.	TRBJ2-1	TRBV24-1	CATSSPGRGGYNEQFF	TGTGCCACCAGCAGCCCGGGCAGGGGGGGTTACAATGAGCAGTTCTTC
16	TRBD2	.	TRBJ2-3	TRBV6-6	CASRDTSGGSTDTQYF	TGTGCCAGCAGAGATACTAGCGGGGGAAGCACAGATACGCAGTATTTT
20	.	.	TRBJ2-2	TRBV21-1	CASSKPPPQLGSGWTGELFF	TGTGCCAGCAGCAAACCGCCGCCACAGTTAGGGTCGGGATGGACCGGGGAGCTGTTTTTT